This record looks at one TCR beta chain sequence and its context. Its binding antigen is unknown. No clone much larger than this one lies a single base away; base qualities are absent. TCR beta CDR3 regions were amplified from RNA transcripts for repertoire sequencing. The first round was an RT-PCR using HTBI primers with the Qiagen OneStep RT-PCR kit, and this first round was followed by a second-round multiplex PCR, then size selection and purification. The libraries underwent paired-end sequencing with 100 bp reads on an Illumina HiSeq2000. In the source study's methods: SOAPnuke was used to process the reads, throwing out any read that had adapters, had uncalled bases, had a mean Phred below 15, or lacked an exact constant-primer or identifier match. COPE v1.2.5 was used to merge the high-quality paired reads. Unique nucleotide sequences were defined as clonotypes and aligned to IMGT TRB V, D and J references using MiTCR v1.1. The analysis was limited to V-J combinations with a frequency above 0.0001, which together covered approximately 99% of repertoires. For each V-J combination, a TCR clonal expansion and chaos score was defined as the ratio of F50 clonal expansion to chaos observed in the TCRdist matrix. Welch's t-statistics and random forest were used to reduce features to some 13 V-J combinations, which were fed into a naive Bayes classifier. The similarity between thyroid and blood repertoires was quantified using the Morisita-Horn index. TCRdb redid the processing of the public reads, applying fastp at Q25 and MiXCR, and retained in-frame beta chains. Rows matching on CDR3 protein sequence are summarized as one entry with the most common DNA and genes. The V and J calls, along with clone size, are taken from TCRdb and not from the paper's own processing. Here the sample has 1 million to 1.3 million distinct CDR3 sequences; about two fifths occur a single time. 11% of the sample belongs to the ten largest clones.

V drops 3 bases and J drops 1 base, leaving 10 bases in between. The germline V gene (reference sequence) yields LNHNV for CDR1 and YYDKDF for CDR2. The CDR3 has 15 amino acids, counting the end cysteine and phenylalanine. Only the CDR3 DNA stays, 45 bases, in frame from base 1. This sample is drawn from a study of Graves' ophthalmopathy and Graves' hyperthyroidism (dated by TCRdb to the late 2010s). Notes on the research overall: Stable hyperthyroidism was defined as no progression to ophthalmopathy within 18 months of follow-up. To tell Graves' ophthalmopathy apart from Graves' hyperthyroidism, and to predict which patients would progress to ophthalmopathy, the study relied on TCR beta repertoire signatures. In total, some 130 blood samples were TCR-sequenced: 43 ophthalmopathy, roughly 80 hyperthyroidism and roughly 17 hyperthyroidism-to-ophthalmopathy patients. To explore V-J signatures distinguishing ophthalmopathy from hyperthyroidism, a discovery set of approximately 100 patients (43 ophthalmopathy, roughly 60 stable hyperthyroidism) was enrolled. An independent validation cohort comprised fewer than 20 hyperthyroidism patients and over 15 patients who later progressed from hyperthyroidism to ophthalmopathy. In a handful of hyperthyroidism patients, the T-cell repertoire of thyroid tissue was compared with the T-cell repertoire of blood. Once sampling was done, hyperthyroidism patients were given methimazole at a starting dose of 30 mg daily, while ophthalmopathy patients were given high-dose intravenous methylprednisolone.

Hyperthyroidism patients were newly diagnosed, with disease duration under 2 months, and aged 18 to 65 years. Patients with other autoimmune diseases, uncontrolled infections, pregnancy or lactation were excluded from the study. Diagnosis relied on clinical symptoms, serum thyroxine, TRAb, thyroid ultrasound and orbital computed tomography. Trizol reagent was used to extract the total RNA, and its quality was then checked on an Agilent 2100 Bioanalyzer. Overall results and qualifications from the work: Among expanded thyroid clonotypes with frequency above 0.001, most also showed up in blood, which suggests that blood repertoires may reflect the thyroid immune response. In validation, the model predicted ophthalmopathy progression with about 64% sensitivity and roughly 78% specificity; roughly 12 predicted patients were CT-confirmed with GO in a median of 6.5 months. Sample size was not predetermined statistically, and investigators were not blinded to group allocation. Ophthalmopathy was separated from stable hyperthyroidism by the 13-signature model with just under 90% sensitivity and around 81% specificity in cross-validation and with 80%/75% in the test set.

Sequenced material: peripheral blood or thyroid tissue (not recorded which). The source of this sequence is an adult man with Graves' hyperthyroidism. This chain is built from TRBV15 and TRBJ1-5; the D gene cannot be resolved reliably. The DNA sequence is TGTGCCACCAGCAGCTTGGAACCGAGCAATCAGCCCCAGCATTTT. This is translated as CATSSLEPSNQPQHF.